The clone carrying this TCR beta chain occurred a few times. Its target is not known. This sample stems from a study of STAT3 mutations in large granular lymphocyte leukemia. Study as a whole: About 38% of treated T-LGLL patients showed hematologic response to immunosuppression. General observations from the study: Every T-LGLL patient had at least one immunodominant TCRbeta clonotype. In about 30% of the 18 patients, new TCR clonotypes emerged after therapy. A small but highly pathogenic clone may have been missed. No sample exists from the first appearance of each clone.

Some clones are missing from TCRdb's copy, which holds only in-frame ones; the method was immunoSEQ multiplex PCR. The sample has tens of thousands of clones, 65% to 80% seen once. V lost 2 bases and J lost 2, with 7 bases in between. The CDR3 covers 14 residues. From germline, CDR1 is KGHSH and CDR2 LQKENI. Sequenced material: peripheral blood mononuclear cells. This receptor was taken from a woman aged 45 to 65 with T-cell large granular lymphocyte leukemia. Some clones in this sample may be carry-over from other donors' samples. V is TRBV18 and J is TRBJ2-1; D call uncertain. The chain's CDR3 is CASSPTGTYNEQFF. CDR3 in DNA: TGTGCCAGCTCACCAACGGGTACCTACAATGAGCAGTTCTTC. Full variable domain (rest looked up from reference TRBV18 and TRBJ2-1): NAGVMQNPRHLVRRRGQEARLRCSPMKGHSHVYWYRQLPEEGLKFMVYLQKENIIDESGMPKERFSAEFPKEGPSILRIQQVVRGDSAAYFCASSPTGTYNEQFFGPGTRLTVL.